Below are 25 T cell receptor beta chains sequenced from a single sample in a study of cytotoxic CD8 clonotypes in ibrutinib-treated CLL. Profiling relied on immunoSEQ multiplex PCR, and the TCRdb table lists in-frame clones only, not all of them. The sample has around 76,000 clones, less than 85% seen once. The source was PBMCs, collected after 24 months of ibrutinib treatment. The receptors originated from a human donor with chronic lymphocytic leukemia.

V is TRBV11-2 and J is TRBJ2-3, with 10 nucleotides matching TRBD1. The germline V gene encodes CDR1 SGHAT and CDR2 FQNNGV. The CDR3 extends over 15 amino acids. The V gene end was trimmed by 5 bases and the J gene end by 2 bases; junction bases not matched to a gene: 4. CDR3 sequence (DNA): TGTGCCAGCAGCCGGACAGGGGGTTACACAGATACGCAGTATTTT. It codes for CASSRTGGYTDTQYF.

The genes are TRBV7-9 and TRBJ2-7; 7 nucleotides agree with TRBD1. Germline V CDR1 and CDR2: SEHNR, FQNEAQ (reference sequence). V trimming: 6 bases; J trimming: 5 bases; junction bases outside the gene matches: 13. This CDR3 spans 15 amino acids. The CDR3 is CASSKELGGVHEQYF. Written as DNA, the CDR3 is TGTGCCAGCAGTAAAGAGTTAGGGGGCGTTCACGAGCAGTACTTC. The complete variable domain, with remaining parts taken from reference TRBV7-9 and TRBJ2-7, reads DTGVSQNPRHKITKRGQNVTFRCDPISEHNRLYWYRQTLGQGPEFLTYFQNEAQLEKSRLLSDRFSAERPKGSFSTLEIQRTEQGDSAMYLCASSKELGGVHEQYFGPGTRLTVT.

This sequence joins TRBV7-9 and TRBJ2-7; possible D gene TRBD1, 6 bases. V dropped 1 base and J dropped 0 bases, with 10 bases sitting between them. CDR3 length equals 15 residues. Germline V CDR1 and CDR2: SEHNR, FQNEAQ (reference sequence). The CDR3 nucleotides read TGTGCCAGCAGCTTAGAGGACAGACTCTCCTACGAGCAGTACTTC. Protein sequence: CASSLEDRLSYEQYF.

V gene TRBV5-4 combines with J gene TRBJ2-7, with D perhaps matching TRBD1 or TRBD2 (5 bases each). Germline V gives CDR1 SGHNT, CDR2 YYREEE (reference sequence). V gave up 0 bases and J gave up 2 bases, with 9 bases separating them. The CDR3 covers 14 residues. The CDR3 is CASSLAGQPYEQYF. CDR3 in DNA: TGTGCCAGCAGCTTGGCGGGGCAGCCCTACGAGCAGTACTTC.

The chain's CDR3 is CASSTLGQGYGYTF. The CDR3 DNA reads as TGTGCCAGCAGCACACTGGGACAGGGCTATGGCTACACCTTC. The chain has TRBV7-9 and TRBJ1-2; TRBD1 matches at 9 bases. This CDR3 contains 14 residues. Trimming took 5 bases from V and 4 from J; bases not matched to a gene: 5. Germline loops: CDR1 SEHNR, CDR2 FQNEAQ (reference sequence).

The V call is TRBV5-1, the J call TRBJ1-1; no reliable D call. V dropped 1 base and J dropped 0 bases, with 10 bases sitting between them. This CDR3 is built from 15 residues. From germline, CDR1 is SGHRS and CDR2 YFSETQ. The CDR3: CASSLMERLNTEAFF. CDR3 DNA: TGCGCCAGCAGCTTGATGGAGCGATTGAACACTGAAGCTTTCTTT.

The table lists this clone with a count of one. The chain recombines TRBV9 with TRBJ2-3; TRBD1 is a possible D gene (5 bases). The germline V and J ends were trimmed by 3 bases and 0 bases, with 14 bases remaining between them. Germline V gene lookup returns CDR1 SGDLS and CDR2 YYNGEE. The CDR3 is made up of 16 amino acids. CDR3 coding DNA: TGTGCCAGCAGCGCAGGGCTGGTATCTAGCACAGATACGCAGTATTTT. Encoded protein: CASSAGLVSSTDTQYF.

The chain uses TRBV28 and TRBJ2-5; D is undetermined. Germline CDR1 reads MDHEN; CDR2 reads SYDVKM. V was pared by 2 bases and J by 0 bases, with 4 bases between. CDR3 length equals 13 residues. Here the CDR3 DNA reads TGTGCCAGCAGTTTAGTGAACCAAGAGACCCAGTACTTC. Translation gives CASSLVNQETQYF.

CDR3 nucleotide sequence: TGTGCCAGCAGCTTAGCCTACGAGCAGTACTTC. As protein: CASSLAYEQYF. This sequence joins TRBV13 and TRBJ2-7; D gene uncertain. Trimming took 1 base from V and 2 from J, leaving 0 bases between them. This CDR3 has 11 residues. CDR1 is PRHDT and CDR2 is FYEKMQ in the germline V gene (reference sequence).

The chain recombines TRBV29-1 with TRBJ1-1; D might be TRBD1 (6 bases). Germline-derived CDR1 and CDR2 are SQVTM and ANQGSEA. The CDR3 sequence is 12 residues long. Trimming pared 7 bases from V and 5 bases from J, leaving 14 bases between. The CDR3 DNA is TGCAGCGCTCTCAGGGGATTGACTGAAGCTTTCTTT. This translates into CSALRGLTEAFF.

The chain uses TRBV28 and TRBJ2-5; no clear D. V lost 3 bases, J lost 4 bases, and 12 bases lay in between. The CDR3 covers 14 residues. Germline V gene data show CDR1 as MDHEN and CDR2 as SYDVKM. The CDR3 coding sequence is TGTGCCAGCAGTTTGTCACTTATCCTAGAGACCCAGTACTTC. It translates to CASSLSLILETQYF.

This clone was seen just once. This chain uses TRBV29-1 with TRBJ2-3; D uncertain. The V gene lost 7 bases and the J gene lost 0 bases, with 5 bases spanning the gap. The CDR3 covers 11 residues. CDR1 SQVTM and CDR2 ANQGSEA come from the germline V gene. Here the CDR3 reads CSGGSTDTQYF. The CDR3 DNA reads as TGCAGCGGAGGAAGCACAGATACGCAGTATTTT.

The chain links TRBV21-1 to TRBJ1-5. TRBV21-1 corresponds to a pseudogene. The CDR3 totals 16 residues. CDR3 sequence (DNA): TGTGCCAGCATAACAAAAGATTCCGGCGGCAATCAGCCCCAGCATTTT. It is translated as CASITKDSGGNQPQHF.

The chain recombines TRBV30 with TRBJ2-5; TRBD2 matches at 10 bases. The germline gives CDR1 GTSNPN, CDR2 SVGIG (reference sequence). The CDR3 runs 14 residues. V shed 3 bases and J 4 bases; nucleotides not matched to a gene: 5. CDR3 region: CAWRASGSRETQYF. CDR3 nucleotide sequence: TGTGCCTGGAGGGCTAGCGGGAGTCGAGAGACCCAGTACTTC.

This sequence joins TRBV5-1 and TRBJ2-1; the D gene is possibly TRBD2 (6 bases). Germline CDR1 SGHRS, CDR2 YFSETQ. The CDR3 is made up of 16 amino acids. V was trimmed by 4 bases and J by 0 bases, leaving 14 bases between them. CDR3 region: CASSPGDGSSYNEQFF. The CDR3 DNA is TGCGCCAGCAGCCCGGGCGACGGGAGCTCCTACAATGAGCAGTTCTTC.

Written as DNA, the CDR3 is TGTGCCAGCAGTTTGGGCGAGGACAGGCTAACCGGGGAGCTGTTTTTT. It codes for CASSLGEDRLTGELFF. The chain combines TRBV27 with TRBJ2-2, with 7 bases fitting TRBD1. The CDR3 has 16 amino acids. Per the germline V gene, CDR1 is MNHEY and CDR2 is SMNVEV (reference sequence). With V trimmed by 3 bases and J by 5 bases, 9 bases remained unmatched.

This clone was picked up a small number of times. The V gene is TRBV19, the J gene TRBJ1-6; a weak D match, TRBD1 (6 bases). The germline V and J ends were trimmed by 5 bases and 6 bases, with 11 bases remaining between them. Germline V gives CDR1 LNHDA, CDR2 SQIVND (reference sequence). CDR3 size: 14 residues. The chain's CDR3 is CASSPGASNSPLHF. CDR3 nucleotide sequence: TGTGCCAGTAGTCCGGGGGCGAGTAATTCACCCCTCCACTTT. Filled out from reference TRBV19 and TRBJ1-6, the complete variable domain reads DGGITQSPKYLFRKEGQNVTLSCEQNLNHDAMYWYRQDPGQGLRLIYYSQIVNDFQKGDIAEGYSVSREKKESFPLTVTSAQKNPTAFYLCASSPGASNSPLHFGNGTRLTVT.

CDR3 bases: TGTGCCAGCAGCAAAGGACAGTACGAGCAGTACTTC. As protein: CASSKGQYEQYF. V gene TRBV6-5 combines with J gene TRBJ2-7, with D possibly being TRBD1 (6 bases). The V gene's germline CDR1 is MNHEY and CDR2 SVGAGI. The CDR3 sequence is 12 residues long. Trimming removed 6 bases from V and 4 bases from J, with 10 bases in between.

DNA for the CDR3: TGCAGCGTTGTCTGGGGCAGGGGGGAGACCCAGTACTTC. Protein sequence: CSVVWGRGETQYF. The rearrangement links TRBV29-1 to TRBJ2-5, with 7 bases identical to TRBD1. After removal of 4 bases from V and 5 bases from J, the junction contained 7 bases not matched to a gene. Germline V CDR1 and CDR2: SQVTM, ANQGSEA. The CDR3 is made up of 13 amino acids.

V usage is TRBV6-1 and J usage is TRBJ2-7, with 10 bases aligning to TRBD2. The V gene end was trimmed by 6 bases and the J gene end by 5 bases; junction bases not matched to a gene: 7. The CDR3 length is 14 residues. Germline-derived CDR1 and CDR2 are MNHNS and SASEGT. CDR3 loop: CASRTSGLSNEQYF. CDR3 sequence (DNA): TGTGCCAGCAGGACTAGCGGGTTGTCTAACGAGCAGTACTTC.

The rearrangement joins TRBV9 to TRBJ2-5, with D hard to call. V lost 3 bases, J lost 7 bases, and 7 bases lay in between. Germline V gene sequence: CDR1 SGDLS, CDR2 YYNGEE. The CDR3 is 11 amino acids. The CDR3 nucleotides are TGTGCCAGCAGCGCCTCTGGGACCCAGTACTTC. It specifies CASSASGTQYF.

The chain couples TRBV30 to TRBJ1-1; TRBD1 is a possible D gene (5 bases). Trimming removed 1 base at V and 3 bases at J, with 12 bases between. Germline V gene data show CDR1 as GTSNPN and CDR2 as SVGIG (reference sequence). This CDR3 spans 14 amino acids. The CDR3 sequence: CAWSARRGDTEAFF. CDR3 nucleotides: TGTGCCTGGAGTGCGCGGCGGGGGGACACTGAAGCTTTCTTT.

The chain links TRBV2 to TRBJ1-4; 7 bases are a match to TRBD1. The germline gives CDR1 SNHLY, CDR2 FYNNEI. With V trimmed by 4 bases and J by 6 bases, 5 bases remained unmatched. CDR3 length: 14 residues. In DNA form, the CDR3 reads TGTGCCAGCAGTGGGGGAGGGGGCCATGAAAAACTGTTTTTT. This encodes CASSGGGGHEKLFF.

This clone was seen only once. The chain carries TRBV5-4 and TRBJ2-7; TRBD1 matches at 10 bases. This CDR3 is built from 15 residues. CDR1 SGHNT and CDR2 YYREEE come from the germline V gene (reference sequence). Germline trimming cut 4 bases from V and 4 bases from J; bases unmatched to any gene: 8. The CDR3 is CASSIPGQGRYEQYF. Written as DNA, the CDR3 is TGTGCCAGCAGCATCCCGGGACAGGGGAGATACGAGCAGTACTTC.

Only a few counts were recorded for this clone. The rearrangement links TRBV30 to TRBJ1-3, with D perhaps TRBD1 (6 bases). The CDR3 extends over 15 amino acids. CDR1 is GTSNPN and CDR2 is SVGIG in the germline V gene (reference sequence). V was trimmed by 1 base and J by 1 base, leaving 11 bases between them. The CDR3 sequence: CAWSGRGLSGNTIYF. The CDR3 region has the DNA TGTGCCTGGAGTGGCAGGGGATTATCTGGAAACACCATATATTTT.